These T cell receptor beta chains were read from a single sample in a study of CD4 and CD8 cells across lung adenocarcinoma regions. TCRdb analysed the PCR reads with MiXCR anew, one entry per CDR3 protein. The data contain about 18,000 distinct CDR3 sequences, 45% to 50% of them singletons. The sequenced sample consisted of CD8+ T cells from the margin of a lung tumor. The receptors originated from a male donor with lung adenocarcinoma. The CD4 and CD8 labels of this study may be unreliable. Each CDR3 is given with its conserved first and last residue. The D gene is left open where the match is weak. Clone size, where shown, is once, few, many, or a class for clones that have expanded.

J gene	clone size	V gene	D gene	CDR3 DNA	CDR3 protein
TRBJ2-4	NA	TRBV27	NA	TGTGCCAGCAGTTTCTCCAGCTCCAAAAACATTCAGTACTTC	CASSFSSSKNIQYF
TRBJ2-3	NA	TRBV6-1	NA	TGTGCCAGGGGTTTCGGGGCTAGCGACACAGATACGCAGTATTTT	CARGFGASDTDTQYF
TRBJ2-1	few	TRBV6-1	TRBD2	TGTGCCAGTGAGCGGGAGGGCTCCTACAATGAGCAGTTCTTC	CASEREGSYNEQFF
TRBJ1-4	few	TRBV4-1	TRBD1	TGCGCCAGCAGCCCCACAGGGGGGACAGGGGGCGGAGGGGGTCTCAATGAAAAACTGTTTTTT	CASSPTGGTGGGGGLNEKLFF
TRBJ1-1	NA	TRBV5-1	NA	TGCGCCAGCAGCTACGACGGGGGAAACACTGAAGCTTTCTTT	CASSYDGGNTEAFF
TRBJ2-2	NA	TRBV6-1	TRBD1	TGTGCCAGCGGACAGGGGGGTGTCACCGGGGAGCTGTTTTTT	CASGQGGVTGELFF
TRBJ2-5	NA	TRBV12-3/TRBV12-4	NA	TGTGCCAGCAGTTTGTGGCGAGGAGAGACCCAGTACTTC	CASSLWRGETQYF
TRBJ2-5	NA	TRBV6-1	NA	TGTGCCAGCAGGGGTCTCGCGGGCTCAAGCCAAGAGACCCAGTATTTC	CASRGLAGSSQETQYF
TRBJ2-5	medium-sized	TRBV7-2	NA	TGTGCCAGCAGCTTAGCGCGGGGACTGAGTAGAGAGCAGTACTTC	CASSLARGLSREQYF
TRBJ2-7	NA	TRBV6-1	NA	TGTGCCAGCACCCTCTTATACGAGCAGTACTTC	CASTLLYEQYF
TRBJ2-2	medium-sized	TRBV10-1	TRBD1	TGCGCCAGCAGTGAAGCCGGGACAGGACTCACCGGGGAGCTGTTTTTT	CASSEAGTGLTGELFF
TRBJ2-1	few	TRBV5-1	TRBD2	TGCGCCAGCAGCTTGAGCGTACTAGCGGGAGTGAATGAGCAGTTCTTC	CASSLSVLAGVNEQFF
TRBJ2-3	NA	TRBV6-1	TRBD1	TGTGCCAGGGGTCTCCAGGGGGCCAGGACCGAGACGCAGTATTTT	CARGLQGARTETQYF
TRBJ2-3	few	TRBV6-5	TRBD2	TGTGCCAGCAGTTACTCGGGACTAGCGAGAACACACAACACAGATACGCAGTATTTT	CASSYSGLARTHNTDTQYF
TRBJ1-6	many	TRBV5-8	NA	TGTGCCAGCAGCCTGGGGGCAGGGCGGGATAATTCACCCCTCCACTTT	CASSLGAGRDNSPLHF
TRBJ2-4	NA	TRBV6-1	NA	TGTGGCAGCGGTCCGGGGCTGTCGGTCAAAGACATTCAGTACTTC	CGSGPGLSVKDIQYF